The TCR beta chain under discussion was sequenced for a study of T cells in Graves' hyperthyroidism and ophthalmopathy. Study background: Peripheral blood was drawn at first diagnosis, prior to all treatment.

Amplification of TCR beta CDR3 regions was performed using RNA transcripts as template. Carried out on the TCR CDR3, a first-round RT-PCR used the HTBI primer set. TCRdb recomputed calls from the multiplex PCR reads with MiXCR, one row per CDR3 protein. The data contain 300,000 to 450,000 distinct CDR3 sequences, roughly 20% of them singletons. This clonotype was detected a few times. After removal of 3 bases from V and 9 bases from J, the junction contained 1 base not matched to a gene. The CDR3 covers 13 residues. CDR1 MGHRA and CDR2 YSYEKL come from the germline V gene. This rearrangement joins TRBV4-1 to TRBJ2-1; 11 bases align to TRBD2. This TCR was sampled from a man between 18 and 29 years old with Graves' ophthalmopathy. Specimen: blood. The DNA of the CDR3 is TGCGCCAGCAGCCAGACTAGCGGGGTTGAGCAGTTCTTC. This encodes CASSQTSGVEQFF.